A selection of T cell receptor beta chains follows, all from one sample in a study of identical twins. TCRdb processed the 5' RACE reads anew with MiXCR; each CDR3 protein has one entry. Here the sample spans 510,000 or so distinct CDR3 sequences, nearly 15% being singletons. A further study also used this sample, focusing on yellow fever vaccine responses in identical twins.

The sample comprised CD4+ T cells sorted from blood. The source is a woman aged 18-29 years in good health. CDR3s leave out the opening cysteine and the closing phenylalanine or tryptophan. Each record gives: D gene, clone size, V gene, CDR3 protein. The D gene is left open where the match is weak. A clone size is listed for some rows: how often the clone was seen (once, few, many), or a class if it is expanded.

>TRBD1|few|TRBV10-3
AISESGTAYGYT
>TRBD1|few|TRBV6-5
ASSHGTGGPPLH
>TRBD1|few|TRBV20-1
SAGKDRGLGELF
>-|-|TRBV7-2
ASSVTGTINTGELF
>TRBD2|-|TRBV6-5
ASRFSGSAGELF
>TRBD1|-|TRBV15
ATSRDWDRGGTGELF
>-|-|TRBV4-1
ASSRAGPPTDTQY
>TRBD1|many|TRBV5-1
ASSPGQTTDTQY
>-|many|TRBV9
ASSSSSTPSYNEQF
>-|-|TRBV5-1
ASSPEGEYGYT
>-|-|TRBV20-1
SARDGQTLQETQY
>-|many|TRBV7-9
ASGTSNTGELF
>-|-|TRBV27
ATRGRINEKLF
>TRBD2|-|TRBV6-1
ASIPGTSGGHNEQF
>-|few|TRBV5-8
ASSLDLKYGYT
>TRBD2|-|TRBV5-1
ASSLPLAGGSSYNEQF
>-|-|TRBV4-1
ASSQPRGVETQY
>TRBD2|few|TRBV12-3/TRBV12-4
ASSPSGSVYNEQF
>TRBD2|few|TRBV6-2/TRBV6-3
ASSYSDLSGRWSYNEQF
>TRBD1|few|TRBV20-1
SSRGQVGEAF
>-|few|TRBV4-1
ASSQKLTGNTEAF
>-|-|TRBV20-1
SARQGGKAGANVLT
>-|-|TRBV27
ASSFGQFGEKLF
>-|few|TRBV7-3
ASSSLPFREQY
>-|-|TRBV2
ASSEGGKGQF
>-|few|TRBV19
ASTVWFGANVLT
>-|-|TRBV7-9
ASSLEASTIY
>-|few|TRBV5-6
ASSLVKASLTITDTQY
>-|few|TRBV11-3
ASTTGLVSLRDEQF
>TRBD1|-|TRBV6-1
ASKKTGGSRNTIY
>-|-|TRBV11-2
ASTKAAVRYEQY
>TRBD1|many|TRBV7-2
ASSRDRNYGYT
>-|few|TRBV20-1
SALGNEQF
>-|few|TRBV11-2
ASSQGTYSPLH
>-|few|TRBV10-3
AISERTNEQF
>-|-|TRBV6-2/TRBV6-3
ASSYGQTYEQY
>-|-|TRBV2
ASTSENTGELF
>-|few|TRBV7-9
ASSPRNSFGEQY
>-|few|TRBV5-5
ASSLRLIVGEQY
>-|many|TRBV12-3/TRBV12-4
ASSWGYRAGPGELF
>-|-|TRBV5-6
ASLIRVAGQETQY
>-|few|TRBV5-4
ASRSEGGPYTEAF
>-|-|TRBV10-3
ATNQGSSLNGELF
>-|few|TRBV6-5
ASSYVGSTNEKLF
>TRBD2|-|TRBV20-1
SARPLAGNQETQY
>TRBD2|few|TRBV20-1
SPSGGTDTQY
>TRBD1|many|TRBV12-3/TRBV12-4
ASSLALGGITGELF
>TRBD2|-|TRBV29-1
SVDRGLAGSTDTQY
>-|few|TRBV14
ASSQVIGIGELF
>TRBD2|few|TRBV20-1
SAYGTSGGGGELF
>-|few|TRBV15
ATSRDGRMGEKLF
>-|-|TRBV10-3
AISEPAGDSYEQY
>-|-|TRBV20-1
SAILNSRGGTGT